This T cell receptor beta chain emerged from a study of T cell changes during pregnancy in multiple sclerosis. Assay: immunoSEQ multiplex PCR; the TCRdb copy retains only in-frame clones and omits some. Found here are 90,000 to 120,000 clones, about 89% of them singletons; the top ten hold 3.5%. V gave up 0 bases and J gave up 4 bases, with 5 bases separating them. The CDR3 covers 13 residues. Per the germline V gene, CDR1 is SGHDT and CDR2 is YYEEEE. The rearrangement links TRBV5-6 to TRBJ1-5; D uncertain. Sequences were derived from peripheral blood, sampled after pregnancy. The TCR sequence derives from a female donor with multiple sclerosis, enrolled in a pregnancy study. CDR3 sequence reads: CASSLAPNQPQHF. The CDR3 coding sequence is TGTGCCAGCAGCTTGGCCCCGAATCAGCCCCAGCATTTT.